This T cell receptor beta chain was sequenced in a study of early T cells in non-severe SARS-CoV-2 infection. Unique molecular identifiers were added to individual cDNA molecules. From the 5' RACE reads, TCRdb called clonotypes with MiXCR, one entry per CDR3 protein. The data show about 59,000 distinct CDR3 sequences, about 13% seen once. Trimming shortened V by 4 bases and J by 7 bases, and 18 bases separated the two germline ends. CDR1 is SGDLS, CDR2 YYNGEE, per germline. This CDR3 spans 15 amino acids. Source: whole blood, taken at baseline. This TCR was sampled from an adult who was a healthcare worker with PCR-confirmed SARS-CoV-2 infection or an uninfected control (not recorded which). The genes are TRBV9 and TRBJ1-3; TRBD1 might be the D (5 bases). The CDR3 sequence: CASSPDTRILNTIYF. The DNA of the CDR3 is TGTGCCAGCAGCCCGGACACTAGGATTTTGAACACCATATATTTT.